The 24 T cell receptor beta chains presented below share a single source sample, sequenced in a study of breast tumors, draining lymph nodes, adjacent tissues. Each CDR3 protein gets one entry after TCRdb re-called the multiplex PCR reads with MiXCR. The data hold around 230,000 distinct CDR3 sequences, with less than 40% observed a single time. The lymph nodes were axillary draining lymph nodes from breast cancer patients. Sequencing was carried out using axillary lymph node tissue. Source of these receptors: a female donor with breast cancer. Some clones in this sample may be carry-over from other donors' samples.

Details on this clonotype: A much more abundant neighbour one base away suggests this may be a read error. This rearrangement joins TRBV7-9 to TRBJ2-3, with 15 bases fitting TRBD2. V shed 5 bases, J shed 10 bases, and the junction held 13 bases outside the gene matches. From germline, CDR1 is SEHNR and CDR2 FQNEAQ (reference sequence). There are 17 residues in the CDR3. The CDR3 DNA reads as TGTGCCAGCAGCGCTAGCCCGGGACTAGCGGGAGGCGATCCGCAGTATTTT. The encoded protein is CASSASPGLAGGDPQYF.

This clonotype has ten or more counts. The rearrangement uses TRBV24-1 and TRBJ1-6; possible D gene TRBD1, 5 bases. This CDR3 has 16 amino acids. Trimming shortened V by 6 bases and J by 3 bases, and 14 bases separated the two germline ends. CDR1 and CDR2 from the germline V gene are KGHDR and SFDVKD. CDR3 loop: CATSRGCRLYNSPLHF. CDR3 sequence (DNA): TGTGCCACCAGTCGGGGCTGCCGCCTCTATAATTCACCCCTCCACTTT.

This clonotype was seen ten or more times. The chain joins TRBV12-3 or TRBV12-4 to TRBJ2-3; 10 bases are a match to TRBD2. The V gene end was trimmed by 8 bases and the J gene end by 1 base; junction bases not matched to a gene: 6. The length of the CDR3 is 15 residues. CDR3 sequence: CASALAGAGTDTQYF. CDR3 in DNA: TGTGCCAGCGCCCTAGCGGGAGCCGGCACAGATACGCAGTATTTT.

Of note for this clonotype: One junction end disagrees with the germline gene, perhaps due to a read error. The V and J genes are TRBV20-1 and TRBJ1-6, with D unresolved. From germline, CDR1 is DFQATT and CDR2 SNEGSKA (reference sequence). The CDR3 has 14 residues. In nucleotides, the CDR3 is TGCAGTGCTTCTCGGACGGGGAGTAATTCACCCCCCCACTTT. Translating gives CSASRTGSNSPPHF.

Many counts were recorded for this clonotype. The CDR3 coding sequence is TGCAGCGTTGTCGGAGGACTAGCGGGGGACAATGAGCAGTTCTTC. This gives the protein CSVVGGLAGDNEQFF. The chain couples TRBV29-1 to TRBJ2-1; 13 bases agree with TRBD2. This CDR3 is built from 15 residues. V gave up 4 bases and J gave up 5 bases; unmatched junction bases: 5. Germline V CDR1 and CDR2: SQVTM, ANQGSEA.

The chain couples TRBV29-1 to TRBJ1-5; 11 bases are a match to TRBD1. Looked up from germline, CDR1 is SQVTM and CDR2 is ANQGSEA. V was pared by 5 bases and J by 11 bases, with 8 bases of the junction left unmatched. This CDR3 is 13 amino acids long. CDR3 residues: CSVLPGQGETQHF. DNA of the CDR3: TGCAGCGTTCTCCCGGGACAGGGGGAGACCCAGCATTTT. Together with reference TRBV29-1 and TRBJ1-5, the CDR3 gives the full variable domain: SAVISQKPSRDICQRGTSLTIQCQVDSQVTMMFWYRQQPGQSLTLIATANQGSEATYESGFVIDKFPISRPNLTFSTLTVSNMSPEDSSIYLCSVLPGQGETQHFGDGTRLSIL.

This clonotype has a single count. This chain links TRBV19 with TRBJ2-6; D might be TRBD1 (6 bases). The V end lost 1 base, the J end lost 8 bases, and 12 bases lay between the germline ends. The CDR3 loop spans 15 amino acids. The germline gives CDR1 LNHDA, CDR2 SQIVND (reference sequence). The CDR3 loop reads CASSIGTQGTNVLTF. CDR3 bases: TGTGCCAGTAGTATAGGAACTCAGGGGACCAACGTCCTGACTTTC.

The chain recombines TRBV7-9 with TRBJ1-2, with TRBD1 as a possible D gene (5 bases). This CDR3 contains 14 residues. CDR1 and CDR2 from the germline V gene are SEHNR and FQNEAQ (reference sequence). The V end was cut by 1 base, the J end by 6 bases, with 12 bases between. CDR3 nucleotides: TGTGCCAGCAGCTTAGTTCAGGGAATGGATGGCTACACCTTC. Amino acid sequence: CASSLVQGMDGYTF.

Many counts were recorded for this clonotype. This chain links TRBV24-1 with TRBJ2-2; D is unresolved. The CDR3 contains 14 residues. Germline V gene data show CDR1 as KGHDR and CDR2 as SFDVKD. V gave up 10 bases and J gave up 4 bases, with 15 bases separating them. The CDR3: CATKGPGRTGELFF. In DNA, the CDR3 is TGTGCCACAAAGGGCCCCGGTCGCACCGGGGAGCTGTTTTTT.

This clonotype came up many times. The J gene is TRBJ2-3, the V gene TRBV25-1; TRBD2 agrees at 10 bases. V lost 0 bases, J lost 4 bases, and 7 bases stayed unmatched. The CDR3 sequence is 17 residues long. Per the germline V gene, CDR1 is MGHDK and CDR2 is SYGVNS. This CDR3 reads CASSEYRASGRADTQYF. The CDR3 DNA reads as TGTGCCAGCAGTGAATATAGGGCTAGCGGGAGAGCAGATACGCAGTATTTT. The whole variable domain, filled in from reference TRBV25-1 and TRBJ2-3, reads EADIYQTPRYLVIGTGKKITLECSQTMGHDKMYWYQQDPGMELHLIHYSYGVNSTEKGDLSSESTVSRIRTEHFPLTLESARPSHTSQYLCASSEYRASGRADTQYFGPGTRLTVL.

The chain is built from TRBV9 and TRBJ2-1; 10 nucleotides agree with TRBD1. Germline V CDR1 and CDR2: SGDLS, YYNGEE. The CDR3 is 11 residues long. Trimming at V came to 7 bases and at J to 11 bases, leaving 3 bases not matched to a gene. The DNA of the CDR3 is TGTGCCAGCCGGGACAGGGGCCAGCAGTTCTTC. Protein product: CASRDRGQQFF.

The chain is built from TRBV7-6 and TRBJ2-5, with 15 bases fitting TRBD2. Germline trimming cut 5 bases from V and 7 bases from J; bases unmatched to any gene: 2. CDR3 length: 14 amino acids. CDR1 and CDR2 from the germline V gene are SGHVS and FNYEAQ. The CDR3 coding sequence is TGTGCCAGCAGCACGGGACTAGCGGGGGGGACCCAGTACTTC. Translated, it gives CASSTGLAGGTQYF.

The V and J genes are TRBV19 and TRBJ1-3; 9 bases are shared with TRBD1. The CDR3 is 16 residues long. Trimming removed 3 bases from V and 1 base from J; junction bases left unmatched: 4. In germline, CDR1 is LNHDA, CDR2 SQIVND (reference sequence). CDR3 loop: CASSMLGQGSGNTIYF. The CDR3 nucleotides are TGTGCCAGTAGTATGTTGGGACAGGGATCTGGAAACACCATATATTTT.

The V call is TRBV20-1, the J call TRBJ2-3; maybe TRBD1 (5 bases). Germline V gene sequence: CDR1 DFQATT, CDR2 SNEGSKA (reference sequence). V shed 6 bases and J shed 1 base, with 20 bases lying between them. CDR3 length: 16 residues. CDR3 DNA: TGCAGTGCCAGCAAAAGGTCGGCAGGGCGCACAGATACGCAGTATTTT. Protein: CSASKRSAGRTDTQYF.

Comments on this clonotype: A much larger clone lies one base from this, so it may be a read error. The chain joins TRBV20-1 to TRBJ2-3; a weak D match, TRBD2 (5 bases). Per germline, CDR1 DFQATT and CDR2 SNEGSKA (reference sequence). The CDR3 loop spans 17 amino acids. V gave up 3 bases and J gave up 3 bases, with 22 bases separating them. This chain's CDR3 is CSASGGQLGGSTDTQYF. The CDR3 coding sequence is TGCAGTGCTAGTGGAGGTCAGCTAGGCGGGTCGACAGATACGCAGTATTTT.

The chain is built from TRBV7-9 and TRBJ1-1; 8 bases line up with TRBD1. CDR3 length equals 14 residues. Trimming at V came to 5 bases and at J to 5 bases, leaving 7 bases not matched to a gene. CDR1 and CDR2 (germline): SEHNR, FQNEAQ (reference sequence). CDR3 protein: CASSPGQEGTEAFF. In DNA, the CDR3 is TGTGCCAGCAGCCCGGGACAGGAGGGGACTGAAGCTTTCTTT. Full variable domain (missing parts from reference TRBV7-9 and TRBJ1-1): DTGVSQNPRHKITKRGQNVTFRCDPISEHNRLYWYRQTLGQGPEFLTYFQNEAQLEKSRLLSDRFSAERPKGSFSTLEIQRTEQGDSAMYLCASSPGQEGTEAFFGQGTRLTVV.

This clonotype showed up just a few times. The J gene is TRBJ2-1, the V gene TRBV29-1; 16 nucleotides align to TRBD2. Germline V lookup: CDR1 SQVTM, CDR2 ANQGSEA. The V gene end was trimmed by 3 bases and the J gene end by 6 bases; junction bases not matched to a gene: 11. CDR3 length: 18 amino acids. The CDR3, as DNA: TGCAGCGTTGATATGGGACTAGCGGGAGGGCCGAGGATCAATGAGCAGTTCTTC. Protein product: CSVDMGLAGGPRINEQFF.

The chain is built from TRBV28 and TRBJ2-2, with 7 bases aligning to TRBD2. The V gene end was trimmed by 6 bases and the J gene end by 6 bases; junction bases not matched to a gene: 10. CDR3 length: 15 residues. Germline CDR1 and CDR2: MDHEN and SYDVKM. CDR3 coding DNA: TGTGCCAGCAGACCCCCGGGGGGAGCGGCCGGGGAGCTGTTTTTT. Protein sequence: CASRPPGGAAGELFF.

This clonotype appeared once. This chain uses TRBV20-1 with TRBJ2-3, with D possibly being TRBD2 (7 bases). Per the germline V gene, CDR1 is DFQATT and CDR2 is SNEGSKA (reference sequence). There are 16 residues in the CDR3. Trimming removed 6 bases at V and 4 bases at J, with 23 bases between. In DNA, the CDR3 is TGCAGTGCCAGCGGGCCGGGGGCGGCGGGGGCAGATACGCAGTATTTT. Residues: CSASGPGAAGADTQYF.

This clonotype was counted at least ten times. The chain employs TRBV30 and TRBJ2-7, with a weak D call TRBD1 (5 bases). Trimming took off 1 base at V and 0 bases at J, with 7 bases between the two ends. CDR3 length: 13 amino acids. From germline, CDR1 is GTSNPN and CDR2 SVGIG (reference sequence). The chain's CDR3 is CAWSGQNSYEQYF. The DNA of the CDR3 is TGTGCCTGGAGTGGACAGAACTCCTACGAGCAGTACTTC.

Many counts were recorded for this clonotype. CDR3 in amino acids: CASSLAVQDNYGYTF. CDR3 nucleotides: TGCGCCAGCAGCTTGGCGGTCCAGGATAACTATGGCTACACCTTC. The chain uses TRBV5-1 and TRBJ1-2; D call uncertain. CDR3 length: 15 amino acids. Trimming cost V 0 bases and J 1 base, with 10 bases left between them. Germline loops: CDR1 SGHRS, CDR2 YFSETQ. The full variable domain, with the rest looked up from reference TRBV5-1 and TRBJ1-2, is KAGVTQTPRYLIKTRGQQVTLSCSPISGHRSVSWYQQTPGQGLQFLFEYFSETQRNKGNFPGRFSGRQFSNSRSEMNVSTLELGDSALYLCASSLAVQDNYGYTFGSGTRLTVV.

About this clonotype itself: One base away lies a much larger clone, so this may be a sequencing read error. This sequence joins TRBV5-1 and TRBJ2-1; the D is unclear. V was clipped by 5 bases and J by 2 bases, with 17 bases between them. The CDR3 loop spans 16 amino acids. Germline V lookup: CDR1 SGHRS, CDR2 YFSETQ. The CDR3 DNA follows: TGCGCCAGCAGACCTCGACGGCAATCGCCCTACAATGAGCAGTTCTTC. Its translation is CASRPRRQSPYNEQFF. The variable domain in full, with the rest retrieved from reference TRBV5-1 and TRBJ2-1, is KAGVTQTPRYLIKTRGQQVTLSCSPISGHRSVSWYQQTPGQGLQFLFEYFSETQRNKGNFPGRFSGRQFSNSRSEMNVSTLELGDSALYLCASRPRRQSPYNEQFFGPGTRLTVL.

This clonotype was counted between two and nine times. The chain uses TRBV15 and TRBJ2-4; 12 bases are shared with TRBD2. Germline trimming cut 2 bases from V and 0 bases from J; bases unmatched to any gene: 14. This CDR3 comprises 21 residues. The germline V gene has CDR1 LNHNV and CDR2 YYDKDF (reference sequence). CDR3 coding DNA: TGTGCCACCAGCAGATCCCCCGGGACTAGCGGGCTTCCTCTAGCCAAAAACATTCAGTACTTC. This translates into CATSRSPGTSGLPLAKNIQYF. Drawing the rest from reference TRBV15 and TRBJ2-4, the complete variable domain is DAMVIQNPRYQVTQFGKPVTLSCSQTLNHNVMYWYQQKSSQAPKLLFHYYDKDFNNEADTPDNFQSRRPNTSFCFLDIRSPGLGDTAMYLCATSRSPGTSGLPLAKNIQYFGAGTRLSVL.

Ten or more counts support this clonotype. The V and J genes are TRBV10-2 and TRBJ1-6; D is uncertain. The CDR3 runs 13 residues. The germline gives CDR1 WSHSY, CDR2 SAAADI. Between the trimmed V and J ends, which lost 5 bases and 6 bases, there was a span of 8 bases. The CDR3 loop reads CASSRVTNSPLHF. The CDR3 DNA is TGCGCCAGCAGTCGGGTCACTAATTCACCCCTCCACTTT.